This entry is about one TCR beta chain. Its matching antigen is unknown. TCRdb keeps only in-frame clones here, not all; method: immunoSEQ multiplex PCR. This sample yields about 1.5 million clones, of which 95% to 99% are seen a single time; around 0.47% belongs to the top ten. This sample is part of a study of shared clonotypes between healthy human individuals. Study-wide context: Each donor's CD8 memory used one plate, CD8 naive two, each CD4 subset three.

Study-wide results and caveats: Non-shared clonotypes had lower generation probabilities than clonotypes shared by all four sorted-subset donors. Limited genetic and exposure-history diversity came from having few donors.

Trimming pared 6 bases from V and 4 bases from J, leaving 17 bases between. CDR1 and CDR2 (germline): MDHEN, SYDVKM. This CDR3 contains 15 residues. The chain joins TRBV28 to TRBJ2-3; possibly TRBD1 for D (6 bases). Source material: naive CD4+ T cells sorted from blood. As to subset: CD45RA+ positively selected. The receptor comes from a man younger than 40 in good health. The CDR3 protein is CASSEYSAGADTQYF. The CDR3 nucleotides are TGTGCCAGCAGCGAATACAGTGCAGGGGCAGATACGCAGTATTTT.